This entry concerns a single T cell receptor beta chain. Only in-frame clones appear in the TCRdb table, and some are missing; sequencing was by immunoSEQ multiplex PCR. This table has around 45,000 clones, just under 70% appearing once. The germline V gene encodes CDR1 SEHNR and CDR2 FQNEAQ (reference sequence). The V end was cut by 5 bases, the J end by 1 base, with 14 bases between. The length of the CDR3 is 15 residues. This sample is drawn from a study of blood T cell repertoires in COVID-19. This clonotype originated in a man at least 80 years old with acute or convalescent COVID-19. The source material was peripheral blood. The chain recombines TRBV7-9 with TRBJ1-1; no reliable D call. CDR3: CASSPEMGKNTEAFF. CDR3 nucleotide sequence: TGTGCCAGCAGCCCCGAGATGGGCAAGAACACTGAAGCTTTCTTT.